This T cell receptor (beta chain) is from a study of CD8 T cells in ankylosing spondylitis. General study points: Researchers reportedly found disease-linked clones significantly enriched in matched ankylosing spondylitis synovial fluid. A TCR beta motif made of several highly homologous variants seemed typical of ankylosing spondylitis blood.

TCRdb itself ran the 5' RACE reads through MiXCR, one entry per CDR3 protein. The sample shows about 540,000 distinct CDR3 sequences, about 12% of them seen only once. There are a few counts of this clonotype. No antigen is known for it. The TCR originated in a male donor with ankylosing spondylitis. The specimen was blood, either unsorted or a sorted T cell fraction (not recorded which).

The CDR3 is CSVQGETSTDTQYF. CDR3 sequence (DNA): TGCAGCGTTCAAGGGGAGACTAGCACAGATACGCAGTATTTT. V is TRBV29-1 and J is TRBJ2-3; D tentatively fits TRBD1 or TRBD2 (5 bases each). This CDR3 has 14 amino acids. V dropped 5 bases and J dropped 0 bases, with 12 bases sitting between them. Germline values: CDR1 SQVTM, CDR2 ANQGSEA.